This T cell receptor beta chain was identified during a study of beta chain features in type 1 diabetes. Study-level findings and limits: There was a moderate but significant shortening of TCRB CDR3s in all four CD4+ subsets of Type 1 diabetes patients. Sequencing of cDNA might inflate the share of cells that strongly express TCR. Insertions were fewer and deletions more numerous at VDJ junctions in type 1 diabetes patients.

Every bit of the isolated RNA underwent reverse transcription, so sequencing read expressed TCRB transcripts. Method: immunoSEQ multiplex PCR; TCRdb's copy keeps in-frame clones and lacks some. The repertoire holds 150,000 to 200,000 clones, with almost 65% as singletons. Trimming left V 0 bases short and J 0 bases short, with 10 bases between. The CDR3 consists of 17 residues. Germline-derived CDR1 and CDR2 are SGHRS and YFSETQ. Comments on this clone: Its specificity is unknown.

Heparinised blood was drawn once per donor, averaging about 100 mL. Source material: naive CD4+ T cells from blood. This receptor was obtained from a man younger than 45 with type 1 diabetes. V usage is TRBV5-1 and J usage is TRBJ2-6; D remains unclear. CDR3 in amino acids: CASSLEAGASGANVLTF. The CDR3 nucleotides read TGCGCCAGCAGCTTGGAGGCAGGAGCCTCTGGGGCCAACGTCCTGACTTTC.